The 28 T cell receptor beta chains given below trace back to one sample, sequenced in a study of cytotoxic CD8 clonotypes in ibrutinib-treated CLL. The table came from immunoSEQ multiplex PCR; TCRdb's copy has only in-frame clones and leaves some out. The data show more than 300,000 clones, more than 65% seen once. The sample in question was PBMCs, obtained before ibrutinib treatment. Receptor source: a human donor with chronic lymphocytic leukemia.

The chain couples TRBV10-3 to TRBJ2-1, with 11 bases matching TRBD2. The germline CDR1 and CDR2 sequences are ENHRY and SYGVKD. After removal of 5 bases from V and 4 bases from J, the junction contained 7 bases not matched to a gene. The CDR3 covers 16 residues. The CDR3 DNA sequence: TGTGCCATCAGTTTTTCCGGGACTAGCGGATACAATGAGCAGTTCTTC. Translating it yields CAISFSGTSGYNEQFF.

The J gene is TRBJ2-7, the V gene TRBV18; TRBD2 matches 7 bases. Trimming cost V 4 bases and J 9 bases; bases outside gene matches: 12. This CDR3 spans 14 amino acids. The germline V gene has CDR1 KGHSH and CDR2 LQKENI. The DNA of the CDR3 is TGTGCCAGCTCACAAAACCTACTAGCGACCAGGCAGTACTTC. It is translated as CASSQNLLATRQYF.

The chain combines TRBV27 with TRBJ2-7; TRBD2 matches at 7 bases. This CDR3 spans 16 amino acids. After removal of 5 bases from V and 0 bases from J, the junction contained 10 bases not matched to a gene. Germline V gene sequence: CDR1 MNHEY, CDR2 SMNVEV (reference sequence). The chain's CDR3 is CASSNWPSGLSYEQYF. DNA for the CDR3: TGTGCCAGCAGTAATTGGCCTAGCGGCCTCTCCTACGAGCAGTACTTC.

The chain recombines TRBV23-1 with TRBJ2-7, with TRBD2 as a possible D gene (5 bases). TRBV23-1 is given ORF status, its function remaining uncertain. The CDR3 loop spans 10 amino acids. Trimming cost V 6 bases and J 13 bases, with 13 bases left between them. The CDR3 region is CASREDRLYF. In DNA, the CDR3 is TGCGCCAGCAGGGAGGACCGCCTCTACTTC.

The J gene is TRBJ1-4, the V gene TRBV7-9, with D uncertain. The CDR3 is made up of 16 amino acids. The V end lost 4 bases, the J end lost 0 bases, and 12 bases lay between the germline ends. CDR1 is SEHNR and CDR2 is FQNEAQ in the germline V gene (reference sequence). In DNA, the CDR3 is TGTGCCAGCAGCTCCTCTGGCGCTGCAACTAATGAAAAACTGTTTTTT. Protein: CASSSSGAATNEKLFF.

CDR3 sequence: CSARFQETQYF. In DNA form, the CDR3 reads TGCAGTGCCAGATTCCAAGAGACCCAGTACTTC. The rearrangement joins TRBV20-1 to TRBJ2-5; D remains ambiguous. This CDR3 has 11 residues. V lost 6 bases, J lost 1 base, and 6 bases lay in between. Germline V CDR1 and CDR2: DFQATT, SNEGSKA (reference sequence).

This chain uses TRBV28 with TRBJ1-2, with 10 bases identical to TRBD1. This CDR3 region has 14 residues. The V gene end was trimmed by 5 bases and the J gene end by 4 bases; junction bases not matched to a gene: 4. Germline V gives CDR1 MDHEN, CDR2 SYDVKM. The CDR3 nucleotides are TGTGCCAGCAGTCAATGGACAGGGGGCTATGGCTACACCTTC. It encodes CASSQWTGGYGYTF.

This rearrangement joins TRBV27 to TRBJ1-1, with no clear D. With 1 base removed from V and 2 bases from J, the gap between germline ends came to 5 bases. CDR3 length equals 13 residues. The V gene's germline CDR1 is MNHEY and CDR2 SMNVEV (reference sequence). CDR3 region: CASSLLSNTEAFF. CDR3 nucleotides: TGTGCCAGCAGTTTATTGTCCAACACTGAAGCTTTCTTT.

This chain connects TRBV7-9 to TRBJ2-1, with 9 bases lining up with TRBD1. Trimming at V came to 4 bases and at J to 3 bases, leaving 7 bases not matched to a gene. The CDR3 is 16 residues long. The V gene's germline CDR1 is SEHNR and CDR2 FQNEAQ (reference sequence). Here the CDR3 DNA reads TGTGCCAGCAGCTCCCGGTCGGGACAGGGCTACAATGAGCAGTTCTTC. It specifies CASSSRSGQGYNEQFF.

This sequence joins TRBV19 and TRBJ2-6; TRBD1 agrees at 7 bases. The germline CDR1 and CDR2 sequences are LNHDA and SQIVND (reference sequence). The CDR3 has 16 amino acids. Trimming at V came to 3 bases and at J to 0 bases, leaving 2 bases not matched to a gene. The CDR3 region is CASSMAGGSGANVLTF. The CDR3 nucleotides read TGTGCCAGTAGTATGGCAGGGGGCTCTGGGGCCAACGTCCTGACTTTC.

The CDR3 sequence is CAWSPLRTSGRTDTQYF. The CDR3 region has the DNA TGTGCCTGGAGCCCTCTCCGGACTAGCGGGAGAACAGATACGCAGTATTTT. The rearrangement links TRBV30 to TRBJ2-3; 13 bases are shared with TRBD2. The J segment lost 3 bases and the V segment lost 3 bases, leaving 9 bases of the junction unmatched. This CDR3 has 17 residues. In germline, CDR1 is GTSNPN, CDR2 SVGIG (reference sequence).

This chain uses TRBV5-4 with TRBJ2-5, with unresolved D. CDR3 length: 14 residues. Trimming cost V 1 base and J 3 bases, with 10 bases left between them. Per the germline V gene, CDR1 is SGHNT and CDR2 is YYREEE (reference sequence). The CDR3 is CASSLRPLKETQYF. Written as DNA, the CDR3 is TGTGCCAGCAGCTTGAGGCCGCTCAAAGAGACCCAGTACTTC.

J is TRBJ2-5 and V is TRBV2; D gene uncertain. The germline gives CDR1 SNHLY, CDR2 FYNNEI. The V end was cut by 5 bases, the J end by 1 base, with 14 bases between. The CDR3 extends over 15 amino acids. CDR3 loop: CASSRTVDTQETQYF. Written as DNA, the CDR3 is TGTGCCAGCAGTCGCACCGTAGACACCCAAGAGACCCAGTACTTC.

This sequence joins TRBV27 and TRBJ2-1; D gene unclear. Germline CDR1 is MNHEY and CDR2 is SMNVEV (reference sequence). V lost 2 bases and J 6 bases, leaving 8 bases between the germline ends. This CDR3 contains 13 residues. CDR3 amino acids: CASSLGLTNEQFF. CDR3 bases: TGTGCCAGCAGTTTAGGTCTTACCAATGAGCAGTTCTTC.

This chain joins TRBV29-1 and TRBJ2-1, with TRBD2 matching over 9 bases. CDR3 size: 14 residues. Unmatched junction bases numbered 4, after V lost 6 bases and J lost 1 base. Germline CDR1 is SQVTM and CDR2 is ANQGSEA. CDR3 sequence reads: CSVWTSVSYNEQFF. CDR3 coding DNA: TGCAGCGTCTGGACTAGCGTTTCCTACAATGAGCAGTTCTTC.

The chain joins TRBV2 to TRBJ2-7; D possibly matches TRBD1 or TRBD2 (5 bases each). The CDR3 runs 13 residues. Germline lookup yields CDR1 SNHLY and CDR2 FYNNEI. The ends were cut back, 3 bases at V and 3 bases at J, with 9 bases in the middle. The chain's CDR3 is CASSERGGYEQYF. The CDR3 DNA is TGTGCCAGCAGTGAGAGGGGTGGCTACGAGCAGTACTTC.

Written as DNA, the CDR3 is TGCGCCAGCAGCCAAGGATTGTTCGGGGTAGGTGGTCAAGAGACCCAGTACTTC. Protein product: CASSQGLFGVGGQETQYF. The V and J genes are TRBV4-3 and TRBJ2-5, with a tentative D call TRBD2 (5 bases). There are 18 residues in the CDR3. CDR1 and CDR2 (germline): LGHNA, YSLEER. V was trimmed by 1 base and J by 2 bases, leaving 20 bases between them.

This clone showed up just once. This chain joins TRBV30 and TRBJ2-7; tentative D call: TRBD1 (6 bases). The CDR3 runs to 14 residues. V lost 4 bases to trimming and J lost 2 bases, with 15 bases between them. The germline V gene encodes CDR1 GTSNPN and CDR2 SVGIG (reference sequence). Here the CDR3 DNA reads TGTGCCTGGAATTTACAGGGATTCGCCTACGAGCAGTACTTC. It yields the protein CAWNLQGFAYEQYF.

This rearrangement joins TRBV27 to TRBJ2-7, with 8 bases aligning to TRBD1. CDR3 length equals 15 residues. Germline V gene lookup returns CDR1 MNHEY and CDR2 SMNVEV (reference sequence). The junction had 12 bases not matched to a gene; V was cut back by 5 bases and J by 6 bases. This CDR3 reads CASSTRGPIPFEQYF. CDR3 in DNA: TGTGCCAGCAGTACCAGGGGGCCCATCCCTTTCGAGCAGTACTTC.

The chain joins TRBV5-6 to TRBJ2-2; D ambiguous. The CDR3 runs 16 residues. Trimming took 3 bases from V and 0 from J, leaving 12 bases between them. Germline values: CDR1 SGHDT, CDR2 YYEEEE. The CDR3 here is CASSWVSRPNTGELFF. For the CDR3, the DNA is TGTGCCAGCAGCTGGGTCTCAAGACCGAACACCGGGGAGCTGTTTTTT.

The chain joins TRBV13 to TRBJ2-7, with TRBD1 as a possible D gene (6 bases). Germline loops: CDR1 PRHDT, CDR2 FYEKMQ (reference sequence). The CDR3 consists of 14 residues. Deletions cut 4 bases from V and 3 bases from J, with 13 bases between. The CDR3 DNA follows: TGTGCCAGCAGCTCCGGGGACACGATCTACGAGCAGTACTTC. Translated, it gives CASSSGDTIYEQYF.

V usage is TRBV7-3 and J usage is TRBJ2-7; D is undetermined. CDR3 size: 14 residues. The ends were cut back, 0 bases at V and 2 bases at J, with 8 bases in the middle. CDR1 SGHTA and CDR2 FQGTGA come from the germline V gene. In nucleotides, the CDR3 is TGTGCCAGCAGCTTAACGGCCAATACCTACGAGCAGTACTTC. It translates to CASSLTANTYEQYF. The full variable domain, in which reference TRBV7-3 and TRBJ2-7 provide the parts outside the CDR3, is GAGVSQTPSNKVTEKGKYVELRCDPISGHTALYWYRQSLGQGPEFLIYFQGTGAADDSGLPNDRFFAVRPEGSVSTLKIQRTERGDSAVYLCASSLTANTYEQYFGPGTRLTVT.

This clone showed up just a few times. The chain uses TRBV5-4 and TRBJ1-3; no definite D call. There are 11 residues in the CDR3. Trimming removed 9 bases at V and 0 bases at J, with 4 bases between. CDR1 is SGHNT and CDR2 is YYREEE in the germline V gene (reference sequence). The CDR3 DNA is TGTGCCACCCTCTCTGGAAACACCATATATTTT. This sequence encodes CATLSGNTIYF.

The V gene is TRBV27, the J gene TRBJ2-1, with D maybe TRBD2 (5 bases). The V gene lost 3 bases and the J gene lost 8 bases, with 20 bases spanning the gap. The germline gives CDR1 MNHEY, CDR2 SMNVEV (reference sequence). The CDR3 runs 16 residues. The CDR3 protein is CASSFSLEGLDHEQFF. CDR3 sequence (DNA): TGTGCCAGCAGTTTCTCCCTAGAGGGCCTGGATCATGAGCAGTTCTTC.

This clone was counted a single time. The chain couples TRBV7-6 to TRBJ2-7, with 9 bases lining up with TRBD2. The germline CDR1 and CDR2 sequences are SGHVS and FNYEAQ. Germline trimming cut 1 base from V and 2 bases from J; bases unmatched to any gene: 9. The CDR3 extends over 17 amino acids. The CDR3 spells CASSLGRASGITYEQYF. Written as DNA, the CDR3 is TGTGCCAGCAGCTTAGGAAGGGCTAGCGGGATTACCTACGAGCAGTACTTC.

The J gene is TRBJ2-3, the V gene TRBV27; 7 bases align to TRBD1. The CDR3 totals 14 residues. The germline V gene has CDR1 MNHEY and CDR2 SMNVEV (reference sequence). V lost 10 bases to trimming and J lost 4 bases; unmatched junction nucleotides: 11. The chain's CDR3 is CATNEGARPDTQYF. CDR3 coding DNA: TGTGCCACCAACGAGGGGGCGCGCCCAGATACGCAGTATTTT.

The chain links TRBV5-4 to TRBJ2-3; the match to TRBD2 covers 7 bases. The CDR3 consists of 14 residues. From germline, CDR1 is SGHNT and CDR2 YYREEE (reference sequence). The V gene end was trimmed by 4 bases and the J gene end by 5 bases; junction bases not matched to a gene: 7. Here the CDR3 DNA reads TGTGCCAGCAGCCTCGTACTAGCGTTAGATACGCAGTATTTT. This translates into CASSLVLALDTQYF.

The chain couples TRBV5-1 to TRBJ2-1, with 12 nucleotides matching TRBD2. The germline gives CDR1 SGHRS, CDR2 YFSETQ. Trimming at V came to 5 bases and at J to 6 bases, leaving 3 bases not matched to a gene. The CDR3 has 14 amino acids. The CDR3 DNA reads TGCGCCAGCAGTCAGACTAGCGGGAGCAATGAGCAGTTCTTC. Its translation: CASSQTSGSNEQFF.